This T cell receptor beta chain was identified during a study of blood T cell repertoires in COVID-19. About the research overall: Samples taken during acute and convalescent COVID-19 were collected in the United States, Italy and Spain. The analysed material was cDNA or gDNA that came from T cells, B-cell-depleted T cells, or PBMCs.

Original data processing: Estimation of nucleated cell counts relied on the amplification of reference gene primers. Clones were sequenced by immunoSEQ multiplex PCR, and TCRdb holds only the in-frame ones, with some missing. V, J and clone size derive from that table, while D and trimming were established from the DNA sequence. The data show approximately 71,000 clones, 88% seen once. Unmatched junction bases numbered 9, after V lost 10 bases and J lost 0 bases. Germline values: CDR1 SNHLY, CDR2 FYNNEI. This CDR3 is built from 15 residues. This clone has just a few counts. The origin of this receptor is a human donor in a cohort sampled during active COVID-19. Sequenced: peripheral blood. The chain couples TRBV2 to TRBJ1-5; 7 bases are shared with TRBD1. In DNA form, the CDR3 reads TGTGCCACCCGGGACAGCTCTTATAGCAATCAGCCCCAGCATTTT. Protein sequence: CATRDSSYSNQPQHF.